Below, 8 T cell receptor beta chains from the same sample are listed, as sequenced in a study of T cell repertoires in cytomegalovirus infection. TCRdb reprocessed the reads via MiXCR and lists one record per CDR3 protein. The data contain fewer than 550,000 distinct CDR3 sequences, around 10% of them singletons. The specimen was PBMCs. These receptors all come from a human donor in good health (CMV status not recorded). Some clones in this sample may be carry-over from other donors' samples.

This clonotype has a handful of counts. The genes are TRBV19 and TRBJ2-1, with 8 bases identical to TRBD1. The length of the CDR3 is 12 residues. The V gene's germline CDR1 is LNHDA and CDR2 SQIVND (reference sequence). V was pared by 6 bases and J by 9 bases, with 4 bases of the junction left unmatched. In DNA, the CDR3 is TGTGCCAGTAGAGCACAGGGGGGTGAGCAGTTCTTC. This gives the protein CASRAQGGEQFF.

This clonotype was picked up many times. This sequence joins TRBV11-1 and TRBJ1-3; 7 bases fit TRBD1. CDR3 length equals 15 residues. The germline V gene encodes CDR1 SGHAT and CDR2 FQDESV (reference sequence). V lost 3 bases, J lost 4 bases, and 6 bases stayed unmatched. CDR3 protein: CASSFMTGSGNTIYF. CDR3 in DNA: TGTGCCAGCAGCTTCATGACAGGGTCCGGAAACACCATATATTTT.

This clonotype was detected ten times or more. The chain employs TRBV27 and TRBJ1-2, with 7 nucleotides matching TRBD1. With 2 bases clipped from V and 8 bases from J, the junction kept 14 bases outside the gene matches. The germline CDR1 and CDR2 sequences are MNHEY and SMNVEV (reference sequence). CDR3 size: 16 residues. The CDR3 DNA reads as TGTGCCAGCAGTTTAAGGGCCCGTCTCGACAGGGACGGCTACACCTTC. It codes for CASSLRARLDRDGYTF.

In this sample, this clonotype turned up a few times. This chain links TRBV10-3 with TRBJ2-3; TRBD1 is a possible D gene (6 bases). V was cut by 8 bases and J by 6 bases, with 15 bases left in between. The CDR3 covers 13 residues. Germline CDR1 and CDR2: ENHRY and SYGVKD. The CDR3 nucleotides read TGTGCCATCCACAGGGACATTCGGGATACGCAGTATTTT. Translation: CAIHRDIRDTQYF.

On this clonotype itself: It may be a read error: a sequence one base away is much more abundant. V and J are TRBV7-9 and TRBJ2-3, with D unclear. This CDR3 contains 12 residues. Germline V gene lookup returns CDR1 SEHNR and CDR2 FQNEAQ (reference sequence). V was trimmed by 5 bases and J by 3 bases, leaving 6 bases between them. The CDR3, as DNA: TGTGCCAGCAGCCCCGAGACAGATACGCAGTATTTT. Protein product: CASSPETDTQYF.

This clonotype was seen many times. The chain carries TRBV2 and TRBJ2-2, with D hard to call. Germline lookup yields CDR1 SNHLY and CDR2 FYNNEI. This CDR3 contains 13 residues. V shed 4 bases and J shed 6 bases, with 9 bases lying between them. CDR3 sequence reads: CASSGVRAGELFF. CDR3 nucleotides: TGTGCCAGCAGTGGAGTAAGGGCCGGGGAGCTGTTTTTT.

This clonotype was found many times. The CDR3, as DNA: TGTGCCAGCAGTCAAATGGGTCAGGGTGTCAATGAGCAGTTCTTC. It translates to CASSQMGQGVNEQFF. The chain joins TRBV11-3 to TRBJ2-1; a possible D gene is TRBD1 (5 bases). Germline V CDR1 and CDR2: SGHNT, YENEEA. The CDR3 totals 15 residues. V lost 6 bases and J 6 bases, leaving 18 bases between the germline ends.

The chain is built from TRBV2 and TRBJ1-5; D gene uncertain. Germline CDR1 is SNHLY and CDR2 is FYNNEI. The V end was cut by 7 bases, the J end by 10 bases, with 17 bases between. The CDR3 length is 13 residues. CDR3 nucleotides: TGTGCCAGCAAGGAGTGGCAGGCAGCTCCCCAGCATTTT. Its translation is CASKEWQAAPQHF.